A single sample is the source of the 30 T cell receptor beta chains below, sequenced in a study of T cells in Graves' hyperthyroidism and ophthalmopathy (dated by TCRdb to the late 2010s). Libraries were built with multiplex PCR. The sequencer listed for this sample is Illumina HiSeq 2000. TCR beta CDR3 regions were amplified from RNA transcripts. A first-round RT-PCR of the TCR CDR3 used the HTBI primer set with the Qiagen OneStep RT-PCR kit. TCRdb itself trimmed the public reads at Q25 with fastp, ran MiXCR and retained productive beta chains. Entries are consolidated by CDR3 protein sequence, retaining the most common genes and DNA. This sample gives hundreds of thousands of distinct CDR3 sequences in total; approximately 13% of them show up just once. Jointly, the top ten make up less than 10% of the sample. Sequenced: blood. These TCRs come from a woman between 18 and 30 years old with Graves' hyperthyroidism.

In its sample, this clonotype was seen many times. J is TRBJ2-7 and V is TRBV6-1; D perhaps matches TRBD1 (6 bases). Germline CDR1 MNHNS, CDR2 SASEGT. The CDR3 runs 15 residues. V was clipped by 0 bases and J by 2 bases, with 11 bases between them. The CDR3 is CASSEASRGPYEQYF. CDR3 sequence (DNA): TGTGCCAGCAGTGAAGCAAGCAGGGGCCCCTACGAGCAGTACTTC.

The chain is built from TRBV5-4 and TRBJ2-7; D is undetermined. The CDR3 length is 14 residues. Germline V gene sequence: CDR1 SGHNT, CDR2 YYREEE (reference sequence). The V end lost 4 bases, the J end lost 3 bases, and 14 bases lay between the germline ends. The CDR3 nucleotides read TGTGCCAGCAGCATGCCGACCCAGAACTACGAGCAGTACTTC. Translated: CASSMPTQNYEQYF. The full variable domain, with the rest looked up from reference TRBV5-4 and TRBJ2-7, is ETGVTQSPTHLIKTRGQQVTLRCSSQSGHNTVSWYQQALGQGPQFIFQYYREEENGRGNFPPRFSGLQFPNYSSELNVNALELDDSALYLCASSMPTQNYEQYFGPGTRLTVT.

In this sample, this clonotype turned up many times. This chain connects TRBV28 to TRBJ1-2; no clear D gene. The germline V gene encodes CDR1 MDHEN and CDR2 SYDVKM. The CDR3 length is 16 residues. V shed 1 base and J shed 0 bases, with 12 bases lying between them. In DNA, the CDR3 is TGTGCCAGCAGTTTATTTGGTTCACCCACTAACTATGGCTACACCTTC. Amino acid sequence: CASSLFGSPTNYGYTF.

In its sample, this clonotype was seen many times. The chain recombines TRBV2 with TRBJ2-1; D not certain. This CDR3 spans 14 amino acids. V was cut by 2 bases and J by 1 base, with 6 bases left in between. CDR1 is SNHLY and CDR2 is FYNNEI in the germline V gene. For the CDR3, the DNA is TGTGCCAGCAGTGAAAGCCGGTCCTACAATGAGCAGTTCTTC. This translates into CASSESRSYNEQFF.

The sample holds many counts of this clonotype. The chain is built from TRBV11-2 and TRBJ2-1; 10 bases line up with TRBD2. Germline loops: CDR1 SGHAT, CDR2 FQNNGV. J gave up 0 bases and V 6 bases, and 8 bases lay outside the gene matches. This CDR3 has 17 residues. For the CDR3, the DNA is TGTGCCAGCAGATCATTAGCGGGGGGCCTCTCCTACAATGAGCAGTTCTTC. Translation: CASRSLAGGLSYNEQFF.

This clonotype has ten or more counts. The chain employs TRBV5-1 and TRBJ2-1, with TRBD2 identical over 7 bases. The length of the CDR3 is 15 residues. The ends lost 3 bases at V and 0 bases at J; junction bases unmatched: 3. Per the germline V gene, CDR1 is SGHRS and CDR2 is YFSETQ. Here the CDR3 reads CASSWRESSYNEQFF. The CDR3 DNA reads TGCGCCAGCAGCTGGCGGGAGAGCTCCTACAATGAGCAGTTCTTC.

This clonotype occurred many times. The rearrangement joins TRBV6-1 to TRBJ1-1; the D gene is possibly TRBD1 (5 bases). The CDR3 has 15 residues. Trimming took 5 bases from V and 3 from J, leaving 16 bases between them. In germline, CDR1 is MNHNS, CDR2 SASEGT. In DNA, the CDR3 is TGTGCCAGCAGTTTGGTAAGGCAGGGTGACACTGAAGCTTTCTTT. This sequence encodes CASSLVRQGDTEAFF.

The gene calls are TRBV6-1 and TRBJ1-5; 12 nucleotides agree with TRBD1. This CDR3 is 14 amino acids long. The germline V gene has CDR1 MNHNS and CDR2 SASEGT. The V and J ends lost 8 bases and 16 bases, in that order; junction bases with no gene match: 15. CDR3 sequence (DNA): TGTGCCAGCCGCCCGGGACAGGGGGCTAGGGGTGAACATTTT. The encoded protein is CASRPGQGARGEHF.

This clonotype was counted ten times or more. This chain connects TRBV13 to TRBJ1-1, with D perhaps matching TRBD1 (5 bases). V dropped 7 bases and J dropped 10 bases, with 19 bases sitting between them. The germline V gene has CDR1 PRHDT and CDR2 FYEKMQ (reference sequence). This CDR3 region has 13 residues. CDR3 nucleotides: TGTGCCAGCAACGATCGGGGGTCAGCGGTAGCTTTCTTT. Its protein product is CASNDRGSAVAFF.

This clonotype was counted ten times or more. The rearrangement joins TRBV28 to TRBJ2-7; tentatively, D is TRBD2 (6 bases). CDR1 is MDHEN, CDR2 SYDVKM, per germline. CDR3 length equals 14 residues. The ends were cut back, 2 bases at V and 7 bases at J, with 15 bases in the middle. The CDR3 nucleotides are TGTGCCAGCAGTTTAGCGGGGACCACGAGGGAGCAGTACTTC. The encoded protein is CASSLAGTTREQYF.

There are many counts of this clonotype. This chain joins TRBV20-1 and TRBJ2-7; D ambiguous. The germline CDR1 and CDR2 sequences are DFQATT and SNEGSKA (reference sequence). The V end lost 1 base, the J end lost 2 bases, and 9 bases lay between the germline ends. This CDR3 has 13 residues. The CDR3 sequence: CSARGPLTYEQYF. The DNA of the CDR3 is TGCAGTGCTAGAGGGCCGCTAACCTACGAGCAGTACTTC.

This clonotype came up many times. The chain joins TRBV3-1 to TRBJ1-4; D unresolved. Germline V CDR1 and CDR2: LGHDT, YNNKEL (reference sequence). V was clipped by 5 bases and J by 10 bases, with 17 bases between them. This CDR3 region has 14 residues. The CDR3, as DNA: TGTGCCAGCAGCTCTGCCGACATGGGGAGAAAACTGTTTTTT. This translates into CASSSADMGRKLFF.

This clonotype was recorded at least ten times. This rearrangement joins TRBV6-1 to TRBJ2-2; 9 bases fit TRBD1. Germline CDR1 reads MNHNS; CDR2 reads SASEGT. J lost 6 bases, V lost 2 bases, and 7 bases had no gene match. CDR3 length: 16 amino acids. The CDR3 region has the DNA TGTGCCAGCAGTGAAACGGGACAGGGAATGGCCGGGGAGCTGTTTTTT. It encodes CASSETGQGMAGELFF.

The chain links TRBV5-6 to TRBJ1-6, with TRBD1 as a possible D gene (5 bases). The CDR3 has 15 residues. CDR1 and CDR2 (germline): SGHDT, YYEEEE. The V end lost 2 bases, the J end lost 10 bases, and 16 bases lay between the germline ends. The CDR3 DNA reads TGTGCCAGCAGCTTCGGGACGGGGGTTGGCTCACCCCTCCACTTT. Protein sequence: CASSFGTGVGSPLHF.

There are many counts of this clonotype. The V and J genes are TRBV2 and TRBJ1-3; D is undetermined. In germline, CDR1 is SNHLY, CDR2 FYNNEI. Trimming took 6 bases from V and 0 from J, leaving 3 bases between them. This CDR3 spans 12 amino acids. Here the CDR3 DNA reads TGTGCCAGCAGCCGCTCTGGAAACACCATATATTTT. As protein: CASSRSGNTIYF.

V is TRBV9 and J is TRBJ1-3; 7 bases match TRBD1. From germline, CDR1 is SGDLS and CDR2 YYNGEE. After removal of 4 bases from V and 2 bases from J, the junction contained 0 bases not matched to a gene. The CDR3 totals 13 residues. The CDR3 loop is CASSTGAGNTIYF. CDR3 nucleotides: TGTGCCAGCAGCACAGGGGCTGGAAACACCATATATTTT.

The chain recombines TRBV6-1 with TRBJ2-7, with 12 bases fitting TRBD2. CDR1 and CDR2 from the germline V gene are MNHNS and SASEGT. V gave up 7 bases and J gave up 2 bases; unmatched junction bases: 3. The CDR3 consists of 14 residues. CDR3 amino acids: CASTASGGAYEQYF. The DNA for the CDR3 is TGTGCCAGCACCGCTAGCGGGGGGGCCTACGAGCAGTACTTC.

This clonotype was detected ten times or more. CDR3 DNA: TGTGCCACCAGCAGAGAGGGGATGACTAATGAAAAACTGTTTTTT. It is translated as CATSREGMTNEKLFF. The chain recombines TRBV15 with TRBJ1-4; D unclear. V dropped 0 bases and J dropped 2 bases, with 7 bases sitting between them. The CDR3 spans 15 residues. CDR1 is LNHNV, CDR2 YYDKDF, per germline (reference sequence).

This clonotype was found many times. The chain is built from TRBV27 and TRBJ2-2; the D is unclear. Per germline, CDR1 MNHEY and CDR2 SMNVEV (reference sequence). Trimming shortened V by 3 bases and J by 4 bases, and 6 bases separated the two germline ends. This CDR3 comprises 13 residues. The CDR3, as DNA: TGTGCCAGCAGTTTTATGGTCACCGGGGAGCTGTTTTTT. This encodes CASSFMVTGELFF.

This clonotype was counted many times. The chain employs TRBV3-1 and TRBJ1-5; no reliable D call. Germline-derived CDR1 and CDR2 are LGHDT and YNNKEL (reference sequence). The CDR3 extends over 14 amino acids. V was cut by 1 base and J by 2 bases, with 6 bases left in between. The CDR3 loop reads CASSQVLGNQPQHF. CDR3 DNA: TGTGCCAGCAGCCAAGTACTGGGCAATCAGCCCCAGCATTTT. The full variable domain, in which reference TRBV3-1 and TRBJ1-5 provide the parts outside the CDR3, is DTAVSQTPKYLVTQMGNDKSIKCEQNLGHDTMYWYKQDSKKFLKIMFSYNNKELIINETVPNRFSPKSPDKAHLNLHINSLELGDSAVYFCASSQVLGNQPQHFGDGTRLSIL.

This clonotype was seen repeatedly, ten times or more. The genes are TRBV3-1 and TRBJ1-5; D unresolved. With 5 bases removed from V and 5 bases from J, the gap between germline ends came to 13 bases. Germline V lookup: CDR1 LGHDT, CDR2 YNNKEL (reference sequence). This CDR3 region has 14 residues. The CDR3 here is CASSDDKLDQPQHF. The CDR3, as DNA: TGTGCCAGCAGCGATGACAAGCTCGATCAGCCCCAGCATTTT.

This clonotype was seen repeatedly, ten times or more. The V and J genes are TRBV10-3 and TRBJ2-5; 9 positions agree with TRBD2. This CDR3 is built from 15 residues. V dropped 4 bases and J dropped 1; count of bases not matched to a gene: 4. From germline, CDR1 is ENHRY and CDR2 SYGVKD. This CDR3 is CAISAGSGSQETQYF. The CDR3 nucleotides read TGTGCCATCAGTGCGGGTAGCGGGAGCCAAGAGACCCAGTACTTC.

This clonotype was observed many times. This chain uses TRBV5-1 with TRBJ2-7; no definite D call. CDR3 length: 13 amino acids. Germline V CDR1 and CDR2: SGHRS, YFSETQ. V shed 1 base and J shed 3 bases, with 8 bases lying between them. In DNA form, the CDR3 reads TGCGCCAGCAGCTTGAACGTGGACTACGAGCAGTACTTC. Translated, it gives CASSLNVDYEQYF.

This clonotype was detected ten times or more. The rearrangement joins TRBV7-9 to TRBJ2-4; 7 bases agree with TRBD1. J lost 8 bases, V lost 2 bases, and 6 bases had no gene match. The CDR3 has 14 amino acids. The germline gives CDR1 SEHNR, CDR2 FQNEAQ (reference sequence). The DNA of the CDR3 is TGTGCCAGCAGCTTACCGACAGGGATGGACATTCAGTACTTC. It is translated as CASSLPTGMDIQYF.

Ten or more counts support this clonotype. This sequence joins TRBV6-2 or TRBV6-3 and TRBJ1-2; D might be TRBD1 (6 bases). This CDR3 has 16 residues. Trimming removed 3 bases at V and 3 bases at J, with 17 bases between. Germline CDR1 and CDR2: MNHEY and SVGEGT. CDR3 bases: TGTGCCAGCAGTTATAACAGGGACTCCTACTACTATGGCTACACCTTC. This sequence encodes CASSYNRDSYYYGYTF.

V gene TRBV2 combines with J gene TRBJ1-6, with 8 bases identical to TRBD1. This CDR3 region has 17 residues. Per germline, CDR1 SNHLY and CDR2 FYNNEI. V lost 9 bases and J lost 9; bases outside the gene matches: 19. CDR3 in amino acids: CASSPSYLTGGSSPLHF. Written as DNA, the CDR3 is TGTGCCAGTTCCCCCTCTTACTTAACAGGGGGAAGTTCACCCCTCCACTTT.

The chain combines TRBV7-9 with TRBJ2-2, with D hard to call. This CDR3 region has 14 residues. Germline CDR1 is SEHNR and CDR2 is FQNEAQ (reference sequence). The V end lost 3 bases, the J end lost 4 bases, and 9 bases lay between the germline ends. The CDR3 DNA reads as TGTGCCAGCAGCTTTCCTGGTACCACCGGGGAGCTGTTTTTT. This translates into CASSFPGTTGELFF.

This clonotype was counted many times. The chain links TRBV29-1 to TRBJ1-2; 11 bases fit TRBD1. V lost 4 bases, J lost 0 bases, and 4 bases stayed unmatched. There are 15 residues in the CDR3. From germline, CDR1 is SQVTM and CDR2 ANQGSEA. The CDR3: CSVVGDRGSNYGYTF. CDR3 DNA: TGCAGCGTTGTAGGGGACAGGGGGTCTAACTATGGCTACACCTTC.

This clonotype was found many times. The J gene is TRBJ1-2, the V gene TRBV13; D is uncertain. The germline V gene has CDR1 PRHDT and CDR2 FYEKMQ (reference sequence). Trimming left V 0 bases short and J 5 bases short, with 13 bases between. The CDR3 covers 15 residues. The CDR3 coding sequence is TGTGCCAGCAGCTTAGGGCCGGGATCGGGGTATGGCTACACCTTC. Its translation: CASSLGPGSGYGYTF. Full variable domain (rest looked up from reference TRBV13 and TRBJ1-2): AAGVIQSPRHLIKEKRETATLKCYPIPRHDTVYWYQQGPGQDPQFLISFYEKMQSDKGSIPDRFSAQQFSDYHSELNMSSLELGDSALYFCASSLGPGSGYGYTFGSGTRLTVV.

The table lists this clonotype with many counts. The chain has TRBV12-3 or TRBV12-4 and TRBJ2-2; TRBD2 matches 12 bases. V was pared by 4 bases and J by 4 bases, with 4 bases of the junction left unmatched. The CDR3 runs to 16 residues. CDR3 in DNA: TGTGCCAGCAGTTATCTAGCGGGAGGGAGCACCGGGGAGCTGTTTTTT. Translation gives CASSYLAGGSTGELFF.